This T cell receptor beta chain was identified during a study of T cells in Graves' hyperthyroidism and ophthalmopathy. The CDR3 is 11 amino acids. Trimming removed 9 bases from V and 4 bases from J, with 8 bases in between. CDR1 and CDR2 from the germline V gene are MDHEN and SYDVKM. Any patient presenting with uncontrolled infection, other autoimmune disease, pregnancy or lactation was left out. RNA transcripts gave rise to amplified TCR beta CDR3 regions. RT-PCR in the first round (using the HTBI primer set) targeted the TCR CDR3. In TCRdb, the multiplex PCR reads were re-called with MiXCR into one record per CDR3 protein. The sample lists 250,000 to 300,000 distinct CDR3 sequences, 15% to 20% occurring once.

The chain uses TRBV28 and TRBJ2-3; weak D call: TRBD2 (5 bases). The receptor's source is a man aged 50 or older with Graves' ophthalmopathy. The sample consisted of blood. CDR3 in DNA: TGTGCCAGTTCCGGGGCAGATACGCAGTATTTT. It yields the protein CASSGADTQYF.